Presented here are 20 T cell receptor beta chains from one specimen sequenced in a study of lymphopenia after photon versus proton radiotherapy. Libraries were prepared by immunoSEQ multiplex PCR; TCRdb keeps only in-frame clonotypes and omits some of them. The sample holds 55,000 to 70,000 clones, under 95% seen once. The sequenced sample was peripheral blood, obtained from a patient treated with photon-based radiotherapy. All receptors derive from a middle-aged woman with cholangiocarcinoma.

This rearrangement joins TRBV7-2 to TRBJ1-1; 7 bases agree with TRBD1. This CDR3 region has 13 residues. Germline V gives CDR1 SGHTA, CDR2 FQGNSA. Trimming removed 3 bases from V and 6 bases from J; junction bases left unmatched: 4. CDR3 bases: TGTGCCAGCAGCTTTACAGGGGACCCTGAAGCTTTCTTT. Protein: CASSFTGDPEAFF. The full variable domain, rest sourced from reference TRBV7-2 and TRBJ1-1, is GAGVSQSPSNKVTEKGKDVELRCDPISGHTALYWYRQSLGQGLEFLIYFQGNSAPDKSGLPSDRFSAERTGGSVSTLTIQRTQQEDSAVYLCASSFTGDPEAFFGQGTRLTVV.

The rearrangement links TRBV27 to TRBJ1-2; 8 bases align to TRBD1. Germline-derived CDR1 and CDR2 are MNHEY and SMNVEV (reference sequence). This CDR3 is 15 amino acids long. V shed 5 bases, J shed 4 bases, and the junction held 9 bases outside the gene matches. Here the CDR3 DNA reads TGTGCCAGCAGTCCCCAGGCAGGGGGCCCCTATGGCTACACCTTC. Its protein product is CASSPQAGGPYGYTF.

This clone was recorded only once. The V call is TRBV11-2, the J call TRBJ2-2; D perhaps matches TRBD1 (6 bases). V was shortened by 4 bases and J by 6 bases, with 12 bases between the two germline ends. CDR1 is SGHAT and CDR2 is FQNNGV in the germline V gene. CDR3 length: 14 amino acids. CDR3 loop: CASSSQGFAGELFF. CDR3 DNA sequence: TGTGCCAGCAGCTCACAGGGATTCGCCGGGGAGCTGTTTTTT.

This chain joins TRBV11-2 and TRBJ2-7; D is perhaps TRBD2 (6 bases). The V gene's germline CDR1 is SGHAT and CDR2 FQNNGV. Deletions cut 0 bases from V and 4 bases from J, with 10 bases between. The CDR3 runs to 14 residues. The CDR3 bases are TGTGCCAGCAGCTTAGAGGACCGGGAGTACGAGCAGTACTTC. As protein: CASSLEDREYEQYF.

The V gene is TRBV9, the J gene TRBJ2-2; no firm D call. Trimming pared 0 bases from V and 7 bases from J, leaving 7 bases between. The germline gives CDR1 SGDLS, CDR2 YYNGEE. This CDR3 comprises 13 residues. The CDR3 loop reads CASSVDGHGELFF. The CDR3 DNA follows: TGTGCCAGCAGCGTAGATGGGCACGGGGAGCTGTTTTTT.

This clone came up once. The chain links TRBV11-2 to TRBJ2-7; TRBD2 agrees at 16 bases. Germline loops: CDR1 SGHAT, CDR2 FQNNGV. This CDR3 has 17 amino acids. Trimming removed 3 bases from V and 7 bases from J; junction bases left unmatched: 9. The DNA for the CDR3 is TGTGCCAGCAGCTTGGCCCCCGGGACTAGCGGGAGGGGTGAGCAGTACTTC. Its translation is CASSLAPGTSGRGEQYF.

The V gene is TRBV30, the J gene TRBJ1-1; D perhaps matches TRBD1 (6 bases). Germline CDR1 and CDR2: GTSNPN and SVGIG (reference sequence). The ends were cut back, 2 bases at V and 1 base at J, with 11 bases in the middle. This CDR3 is 14 amino acids long. The CDR3 reads CAWSFNRENTEAFF. The CDR3 DNA sequence: TGTGCCTGGAGTTTTAACAGGGAGAACACTGAAGCTTTCTTT. Full variable domain (rest looked up from reference TRBV30 and TRBJ1-1): SQTIHQWPATLVQPVGSPLSLECTVEGTSNPNLYWYRQAAGRGLQLLFYSVGIGQISSEVPQNLSASRPQDRQFILSSKKLLLSDSGFYLCAWSFNRENTEAFFGQGTRLTVV.

The J gene is TRBJ1-3, the V gene TRBV6-1; no clear D. CDR3 length equals 15 residues. V gave up 4 bases and J gave up 4 bases, with 14 bases separating them. CDR1 and CDR2 from the germline V gene are MNHNS and SASEGT. CDR3 in DNA: TGTGCCAGCAGTGTCTCCGCGGTATCCGGAAACACCATATATTTT. Residues: CASSVSAVSGNTIYF.

The chain has TRBV7-2 and TRBJ1-6; TRBD1 matches at 7 bases. The CDR3 length is 15 residues. The V segment lost 6 bases and the J segment 6 bases; nucleotides outside the gene matches: 8. Germline lookup yields CDR1 SGHTA and CDR2 FQGNSA. The DNA of the CDR3 is TGTGCCAGCAGTTTAACAGGGGAAGCTAATTCACCCCTCCACTTT. It is translated as CASSLTGEANSPLHF.

The CDR3 here is CAWSVEQNTEAFF. CDR3 coding DNA: TGTGCCTGGAGTGTCGAACAGAACACTGAAGCTTTCTTT. The chain joins TRBV30 to TRBJ1-1; D unresolved. Germline CDR1 GTSNPN, CDR2 SVGIG (reference sequence). CDR3 length: 13 amino acids. Trimming stripped 0 bases from V and 1 base from J, with 6 bases between.

The chain is built from TRBV2 and TRBJ2-7, with TRBD1 matching 7 bases. This CDR3 contains 12 residues. Germline trimming cut 7 bases from V and 7 bases from J; bases unmatched to any gene: 7. Germline values: CDR1 SNHLY, CDR2 FYNNEI. DNA for the CDR3: TGTGCCAGCATTCACAGGGGCGATGAGCAGTACTTC. It codes for CASIHRGDEQYF.

The V and J genes are TRBV11-2 and TRBJ2-3; 9 nucleotides match TRBD1. The CDR3 is made up of 15 amino acids. The V segment lost 1 base and the J segment 4 bases; nucleotides outside the gene matches: 3. Germline CDR1 and CDR2: SGHAT and FQNNGV. The CDR3 loop reads CASSLVQGAADTQYF. CDR3 coding DNA: TGTGCCAGCAGCTTAGTACAGGGGGCCGCAGATACGCAGTATTTT.

The rearrangement joins TRBV5-4 to TRBJ2-3, with D possibly being TRBD2 (5 bases). This CDR3 spans 14 amino acids. Trimming left V 0 bases short and J 8 bases short, with 13 bases between. Germline values: CDR1 SGHNT, CDR2 YYREEE (reference sequence). CDR3 region: CASSLGLTSGTQYF. CDR3 bases: TGTGCCAGCAGCTTGGGACTCACGAGCGGTACGCAGTATTTT.

This chain links TRBV6-5 with TRBJ2-1; 9 positions match TRBD1. The J segment lost 7 bases and the V segment lost 6 bases, leaving 7 bases of the junction unmatched. This CDR3 spans 14 amino acids. Germline loops: CDR1 MNHEY, CDR2 SVGAGI. The CDR3 spells CASRTGTGRNEQFF. The CDR3 DNA follows: TGTGCCAGCAGGACCGGGACAGGGAGGAATGAGCAGTTCTTC.

The genes are TRBV11-3 and TRBJ2-4; D gene uncertain. Germline CDR1 and CDR2: SGHNT and YENEEA. This CDR3 comprises 14 residues. V was shortened by 11 bases and J by 4 bases, with 18 bases between the two germline ends. This CDR3 is CARPQCPRKNIQYF. The CDR3 region has the DNA TGTGCCCGCCCTCAGTGTCCTCGAAAAAACATTCAGTACTTC.

The chain uses TRBV6-5 and TRBJ2-7; D is unclear. Germline V gene sequence: CDR1 MNHEY, CDR2 SVGAGI. V dropped 8 bases and J dropped 6 bases, with 14 bases sitting between them. This CDR3 spans 12 amino acids. This chain's CDR3 is CASPTGGCEQYF. CDR3 coding DNA: TGTGCCAGCCCCACGGGTGGGTGCGAGCAGTACTTC.

The V call is TRBV7-9, the J call TRBJ2-1; 8 nucleotides align to TRBD1. The CDR3 covers 17 residues. V gave up 5 bases and J gave up 6 bases; unmatched junction bases: 15. Germline V CDR1 and CDR2: SEHNR, FQNEAQ (reference sequence). CDR3 nucleotide sequence: TGTGCCAGCAGCCAATTCGCAGGGGGCGTTGATGTCAATGAGCAGTTCTTC. Residues: CASSQFAGGVDVNEQFF.

J is TRBJ1-6 and V is TRBV28; D uncertain. In germline, CDR1 is MDHEN, CDR2 SYDVKM. This CDR3 is built from 14 residues. The V and J ends lost 5 bases and 6 bases respectively, with 11 bases between them. The CDR3 is CASSPPRPNSPLHF. Here the CDR3 DNA reads TGTGCCAGCAGTCCCCCGAGACCTAATTCACCCCTCCACTTT.

The rearrangement uses TRBV2 and TRBJ1-3, with D unclear. The CDR3 extends over 13 amino acids. V dropped 4 bases and J dropped 0 bases, with 4 bases sitting between them. Germline loops: CDR1 SNHLY, CDR2 FYNNEI. The DNA of the CDR3 is TGTGCCAGCAGTGTCATCTCTGGAAACACCATATATTTT. Its translation is CASSVISGNTIYF.

The rearrangement links TRBV30 to TRBJ1-1; D gene uncertain. Per germline, CDR1 GTSNPN and CDR2 SVGIG (reference sequence). This CDR3 spans 13 amino acids. With 1 base removed from V and 1 base from J, the gap between germline ends came to 7 bases. As DNA, the CDR3 is TGTGCCTGGAGTGGTCGGGGGAACACTGAAGCTTTCTTT. Residues: CAWSGRGNTEAFF.